The T cell receptor (beta chain) under discussion was sequenced for a study of T-cell memory formation after mild COVID-19. Per the germline V gene, CDR1 is PRHDT and CDR2 is FYEKMQ (reference sequence). The CDR3 spans 14 residues. The V end lost 5 bases, the J end lost 1 base, and 11 bases lay between the germline ends. Each CDR3 protein is one row after TCRdb ran MiXCR on the 5' RACE reads. The data hold 350,000 to 500,000 distinct CDR3 sequences, with roughly 18% observed a single time. The receptor's source is a man aged 18 to 29 who had mild COVID-19 (a few samples of this study predate the infection). Cell type and time point are not known. The sample taken for sequencing was PBMCs or a T cell subset sorted from them (not recorded which). The chain couples TRBV13 to TRBJ1-2; D uncertain. The CDR3 is CASSQWGFNYGYTF. CDR3 DNA sequence: TGTGCCAGCAGCCAATGGGGATTTAACTATGGCTACACCTTC.